The entry below describes one TCR beta chain. Its matching antigen is unknown. This sample was taken from a study of cytomegalovirus exposure and HLA in healthy donors. Study-level results: Most TCR beta V segments were productive about 87% or about 30% of the time in an earlier analysis. Among the most significant clusters, several appeared linked to common viral pathogens in a later analysis.

The CDR3 consists of 14 residues. Trimming cost V 8 bases and J 0 bases; bases outside gene matches: 0. Germline assignment: CDR1 SEHNR and CDR2 FQNEAQ (reference sequence). Researchers ran the PCR with 60 Vbeta and 13 Jbeta primers. Clones were read by immunoSEQ multiplex PCR, and TCRdb kept only the in-frame ones, dropping some. Of under 150,000 clones listed, around 70% were seen once; the top ten hold around 4.2%. Donors likely had unrecorded immune exposures despite being nominally healthy when sampled. Sequencing was done on a sample of PBMCs. This chain links TRBV7-9 with TRBJ1-4, with 10 bases identical to TRBD1. This receptor was identified in a woman aged 40 to 49 in good health and CMV-seropositive. The CDR3 loop reads CASGQGATNEKLFF. In DNA, the CDR3 is TGTGCCAGCGGACAGGGGGCAACTAATGAAAAACTGTTTTTT.